This entry is about one T cell receptor beta chain. What it recognizes is unknown. The data derive from a study of cytomegalovirus exposure and HLA in healthy donors. General study points: Earlier analysis yielded a pattern in which most TCR beta V segments were productive about 90% or about 30% of the time.

Primers for the PCR totalled 60 Vbeta and 13 Jbeta. Method: immunoSEQ multiplex PCR; TCRdb's copy keeps in-frame clones and lacks some. The profile covers 200,000 to 250,000 clones, with approximately 84% appearing a single time and more than 0.45% taken by the ten largest. J was trimmed by 5 bases and V by 5 bases; bases with no gene match: 9. The CDR3 covers 15 residues. CDR1 SNHLY and CDR2 FYNNEI come from the germline V gene. The clonotype originates from a woman aged 40 to 50 in good health and CMV-seronegative. Sequenced input: PBMCs. The chain links TRBV2 to TRBJ1-5; 7 bases line up with TRBD1. The CDR3 nucleotides are TGTGCCAGCAGTTCGACAGGGAAGAAAGATCAGCCCCAGCATTTT. This translates into CASSSTGKKDQPQHF.